This T cell receptor (beta chain) stems from a study of cytomegalovirus exposure and HLA in healthy donors (dated by TCRdb to 2016 to 2017). Concerning the study at large: An earlier analysis of some 500 of the donors reported approximately 290 Gb of sequence data and 120 million or so unique TCR beta sequences from some 180 million T cells. Approximately 310 gigabases of sequencing data and roughly 90 million unique TCR sequences were included in an early release covering about 700 HLA-typed donors. Among the roughly 410 genotyped donors, around 81% belonged to the genetic ancestry cluster associated with self-reported Caucasian donors. The study aimed to test whether cataloging public T cell receptors could reveal signatures of past pathogen exposure. Using immunosequencing, the study profiled T cell repertoires from about 610 subjects and related those repertoires to cytomegalovirus serostatus. Besides the first cohort of approximately 670 subjects, a separate validation cohort made up of 95 to 150 different subjects was used. To predict cytomegalovirus infection status, the study combined high-throughput TCR immunosequencing, statistical association of individual TCRs with disease status, and machine learning. A later analysis re-examined previously published TCR beta repertoires from about 670 donors and added high-resolution HLA genotyping to investigate patterns of TCR occurrence. Rather than drawing on any new phenotypic data, the later analysis identified candidate immune exposures from TCR beta sequences and the way those sequences occurred across donors. To decide whether each TCR beta V gene segment behaved as functional or pseudogenic, an earlier analysis of some 540 of the donors relied on high-throughput TCR beta sequencing. Donor age, sex, ethnicity and CMV serostatus were collected together with the repertoire data. A later genetic analysis used genome-wide SNP genotypes for about 65% of the roughly 670 donors, treating that subset as a discovery cohort. All discovery cohort repertoires had been generated using a single sequencing platform. HLA typing covered class I and class II loci at four-digit resolution. Typing coverage varied by locus: about 620-640 donors for A, B, C, DRB1 and DQB1; approximately 560 for DQA1; about 570 for DPA1; around 490 for DPB1. Roughly five DR-DQ haplotypes were treated as single units for association and clustering because of strong linkage in the cohort. Across around 400 genotyped donors of the cohort, an average of roughly 250,000 unique TCR beta nucleotide sequences per donor were sequenced, and roughly a sixth of those sequences were non-productive.

Overall results and qualifications from the work: Only TCR beta chains were sequenced in this cohort, and the absence of alpha or paired-chain data limited detectable features. Some IMGT-functional V segments, including TRBV6-2 and TRBV6-3, could not be told apart with the 87-base-pair reads, so those segments were excluded. In a later analysis, TCR association rates were found to vary across HLA loci, with the most associated TCRs seen for DRB1 alleles and the fewest for HLA-C alleles. The only immune exposure information available for the cohort was CMV serostatus. The sequencing pipeline was judged likely to have produced a cluster of highly shared sequence variants as a technical artifact. The classifier was reported to diagnose cytomegalovirus status with high specificity and sensitivity in both the original and validation cohorts. A further reported finding was that TCR beta sequences accurately predicted the HLA-A and HLA-B alleles for most subjects in the first cohort. The study listed over 150 TCR beta chains as associated with cytomegalovirus. Presence/absence analyses assumed roughly uniform sequencing depth across donors, an assumption that may not hold. Compared with the approximately 670-donor mean, donors in an Asian-associated ancestry cluster had fewer N-insertions in productive TCRs, according to a later genetic analysis. In an earlier analysis of approximately 590 of the donors, most TCR beta V segments appeared in productive rearrangements about 90% or about 30% of the time, broadly matching IMGT annotations. The authors suggested that the approach could potentially be extended to other disease states and immunological phenotypes. Most TCR sequences were seen in very few donors, while some public TCRs were found in many individuals. Most CMV-associated TCR beta chains appeared to be HLA-restricted in a later analysis, and the HLA associations seemed to be driven largely by CMV exposure. When HLA alleles, especially DR and DQ, strongly co-occurred, TCR associations were difficult to assign to individual alleles. A few of the identified cytomegalovirus-associated TCR beta chains were confirmed in vitro to be specific for cytomegalovirus antigens. A later analysis found that HLA-associated TCR beta chains were more clonally expanded and had lower generation probabilities than equally common non-associated chains. At a false discovery rate of 0.05, a later analysis linked 15,000 to 20,000 TCR beta sequences to specific HLA alleles. In a later analysis, several top co-occurrence clusters were reported to appear linked to parvovirus B19, influenza, CMV and Epstein-Barr virus. Linkage disequilibrium might explain the correlated functional status among segregating V segments, but an unknown experimental factor could not be ruled out. An association between a missense DCLRE1C variant and V-gene and J-gene trimming of TCR beta chains was found in a later genetic analysis and replicated in an independent cohort. Because some donors lacked HLA typing at each locus, the association tests relied only on the typed subset. Because counts were too low, 15 to 20 rarely observed V segments, including chromosome 9 orphons, were excluded from the earlier analysis of several hundred of the donors.

In total, roughly 670 healthy bone marrow donors made up the cohort. All cohort members were sampled while nominally healthy, although unrecorded immune exposures were likely present. The donor was CMV seropositive and was included in the group of 300 or so seropositive cohort members. A peripheral blood sample was collected from each donor, and TCR beta sequencing was performed on peripheral blood mononuclear cells. Genomic DNA was extracted from the blood cell samples with the Qiagen DNeasy Blood Extraction Kit. Preparation of the library involved the immunoSEQ multiplex PCR assay. The multiplex PCR relied on a mix of 60 forward primers for TCR Vbeta segments and 13 reverse primers for TCR Jbeta segments. A multiplex PCR assay on genomic DNA amplified the CDR3 region of rearranged TCR beta genes. On the Illumina HiSeq System, the amplified TCR beta libraries were sequenced as 87-base-pair reads. Processing in the source paper ran as follows. A later analysis tallied tens of millions of unique TCR beta chains across the 660 or so repertoires, and around 9.9 million of those chains were shared by two or more donors. To remove PCR and sequencing errors, raw reads were error-corrected and collapsed into unique sequences using a nearest-neighbor algorithm that merged closely related sequences. To assign V, D and J gene segments, CDR3 sequences were aligned to IMGT reference sequences. Each retained sequence needed at least a six-nucleotide match to both a V gene segment and a J gene segment. A rearrangement counted as productive if the CDR3 had no stop codons and remained in frame with V and J, and every other rearrangement counted as non-productive. CDR3 was defined by IMGT convention, running from the second conserved V-encoded cysteine to the conserved J-encoded phenylalanine. Sequences without an unambiguous match to a single V gene segment were excluded from the earlier analysis of over 500 of the donors. An earlier analysis of several hundred of the donors called V segments functional above 56.7% productive rearrangements and segregating when the between-donor standard deviation exceeded 5%. A statistical classification framework was built to diagnose cytomegalovirus status from the catalog of TCR beta chain sequences. V and J gene assignment, in a later analysis, came from comparing TCR nucleotide sequences with IMGT/GENE-DB human TR gene sequences. A later analysis assigned CDR3 sequences and most-parsimonious VDJ recombination scenarios with the TCRdist pipeline. A later analysis defined each TCR beta chain by its CDR3 amino acid sequence plus V-gene family, and excluded reads lacking a unique V-gene family. A later analysis removed 550 to 700 highly shared, low-generation-probability nucleotide sequences to deal with suspected cross-contamination and a sequencing artifact. A later analysis calculated a clonal expansion index for each public chain from normalized within-repertoire ranks of inferred template counts. In a later analysis, generation probabilities were computed with a VDJ recombination model fitted to out-of-frame rearrangements, and the resulting probabilities were checked against IGoR. In a later analysis, hypergeometric tests were used to score TCR-TCR, TCR-HLA and TCR-CMV co-occurrence, with a repertoire-size bias correction applied to TCR pairs. False discovery rates were estimated in a later analysis by permuting HLA or CMV assignments 20 times. In a later analysis, co-occurring TCRs were grouped using DBSCAN, with TCRdist sequence similarity added in when clustering inside HLA-allele-positive subsets. Co-occurrence clustering excluded repertoires with fewer than 30,000 or more than 120,000 public chains, plus five with anomalous nucleotide sharing. In TCRdb, the immuneACCESS table is reduced to in-frame sequences with V and J assigned. These tables do not hold every clone; where another copy was compared, an unresolved V gene accounts for under half, and the others remain unexplained. V and J calls and clone size are copied from that table; D and trimming were computed from the DNA. A total of over 150,000 clones appear in this sample, 75% of them only once. The ten top clones hold around 3% of the sample.

To note about this clone: Its antigen has not been determined. It has no much larger one-base neighbor in the sample; base qualities were not kept.

CDR1 MNHNS and CDR2 SASEGT are derived from the germline V gene. Inclusive of the bounding cysteine and phenylalanine, the CDR3 is 15 residues long. The sequence is cut down to CDR3 DNA, 45 bases in frame from base 1. The V and J ends are trimmed by 2 bases and 7 bases, leaving 17 bases between them. Sequenced input: PBMCs. Rearrangement joined TRBV6-1 to TRBJ1-2; the D gene assignment is ambiguous. This TCR was recovered from a woman aged 45 to 65 in good health and CMV-seropositive. The DNA sequence is given as TGTGCCAGCAGTGAATACATAGGAGGATTCAGTGGCTACACCTTC. This sequence encodes CASSEYIGGFSGYTF.